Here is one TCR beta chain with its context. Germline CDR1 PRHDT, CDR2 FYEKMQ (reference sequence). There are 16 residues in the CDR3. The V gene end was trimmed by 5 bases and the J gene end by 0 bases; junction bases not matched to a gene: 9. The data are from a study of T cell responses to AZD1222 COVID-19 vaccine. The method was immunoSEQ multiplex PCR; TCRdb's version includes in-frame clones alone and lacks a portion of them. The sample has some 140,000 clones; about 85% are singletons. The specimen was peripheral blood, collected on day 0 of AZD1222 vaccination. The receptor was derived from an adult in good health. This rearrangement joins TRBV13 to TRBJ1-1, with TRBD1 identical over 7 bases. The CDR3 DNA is TGTGCCAGCAGCCGCGGACAGGAGGAAATGAACACTGAAGCTTTCTTT. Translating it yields CASSRGQEEMNTEAFF.